This T cell receptor beta chain appears in the sequencing data of a study of CD8+ T cells in alopecia areata. Study details: Oral tofacitinib (5 to 10 mg twice daily) was administered to treated patients.

This clone was recorded once. Its antigen is unknown. Points from the study as a whole: Sharing of TCRs across patients appeared less clear than in mice, possibly for HLA-related reasons. Scalp and blood samples kept many expanded lesional clones throughout tofacitinib. In scalp, tofacitinib significantly decreased clonality and expanded CD8+ clones among the top 100.

Treatment given: oral pan-JAK inhibitor, 5-10 mg twice daily. As the sequencing template, cDNA was produced by extracting RNA and reverse transcribing it. Sequenced by immunoSEQ multiplex PCR; TCRdb stores in-frame clones only, minus some. Of approximately 180,000 clones listed, roughly 60% were seen once; the top ten hold approximately 1%. J lost 4 bases, V lost 2 bases, and 2 bases had no gene match. Germline CDR1 reads GTSNPN; CDR2 reads SVGIG (reference sequence). The CDR3 runs to 13 residues. The material was CD4+ T cells sorted from blood, obtained at week 24, from a patient treated with tofacitinib. The clonotype originates from a human donor with alopecia areata. The chain combines TRBV30 with TRBJ2-1, with 7 nucleotides matching TRBD1. The CDR3 DNA reads TGTGCCTGGAGTAGGGGACAGTACAATGAGCAGTTCTTC. Its translation: CAWSRGQYNEQFF. Together with reference TRBV30 and TRBJ2-1, the CDR3 gives the full variable domain: SQTIHQWPATLVQPVGSPLSLECTVEGTSNPNLYWYRQAAGRGLQLLFYSVGIGQISSEVPQNLSASRPQDRQFILSSKKLLLSDSGFYLCAWSRGQYNEQFFGPGTRLTVL.